Listed below are T cell receptor beta chains from one sample, sequenced in a study of blood T cell repertoires in COVID-19. Data came from immunoSEQ multiplex PCR; TCRdb stores just in-frame clones and leaves some out. The data show about 130,000 clones, with over 70% seen just once and 3.8% held by the top ten. Material for sequencing was peripheral blood. The receptors stem from a woman between 50 and 59 years old with acute or convalescent COVID-19. Both conserved end residues are part of each CDR3. The D gene is left open where the match is weak. Part of the rows lack a size; the others show once, few, many or a class for expanded clones.

abundance	len	d_gene	v_gene	j_gene	CDR3aa	CDR3nt
NA	14	TRBD2	TRBV19	TRBJ2-2	CASSMRGGSGELFF	TGTGCCAGTAGTATGCGCGGGGGATCCGGGGAGCTGTTTTTT
once	13	NA	TRBV5-5	TRBJ1-5	CASSLAEDQPQHF	TGTGCCAGCAGCTTGGCCGAGGATCAGCCCCAGCATTTT
few	14	TRBD2	TRBV28	TRBJ2-1	CATNGLAGHNEQFF	TGTGCCACCAACGGTCTAGCGGGGCACAATGAGCAGTTCTTC
NA	16	NA	TRBV5-1	TRBJ2-2	CASSLSGLVGSGELFF	TGCGCCAGCAGCTTGTCAGGACTTGTAGGGAGCGGGGAGCTGTTTTTT
NA	16	TRBD1	TRBV10-2	TRBJ2-3	CASSADRTGVTDTQYF	TGCGCCAGCAGTGCAGACCGGACAGGGGTAACAGATACGCAGTATTTT
NA	16	NA	TRBV7-9	TRBJ1-3	CASSSGWEGGTDTIYF	TGTGCCAGCAGCAGTGGTTGGGAGGGGGGTACGGACACCATATATTTT
NA	15	NA	TRBV9	TRBJ2-1	CASSVGRGSYNEQFF	TGTGCCAGCAGCGTAGGGCGGGGCTCCTACAATGAGCAGTTCTTC
NA	16	TRBD1	TRBV5-4	TRBJ2-3	CASSSADRGLQDTQYF	TGTGCCAGCAGCTCGGCGGACAGGGGATTGCAAGATACGCAGTATTTT
NA	12	NA	TRBV19	TRBJ1-2	CAMNGGVVGYTF	TGTGCCATGAATGGGGGGGTAGTTGGCTACACCTTC
NA	13	NA	TRBV3-1/TRBV3-2	TRBJ1-2	CASSRRGGRGYTF	TGTGCCAGCAGCCGCAGGGGAGGGAGAGGCTACACCTTC
NA	14	TRBD1	TRBV7-9	TRBJ1-1	CASSWDSRAPEAFF	TGTGCCAGCAGCTGGGACAGTCGGGCGCCTGAAGCTTTCTTT
NA	13	NA	TRBV7-3	TRBJ1-5	CASSKDSDQPQHF	TGTGCCAGCAGCAAAGACTCAGATCAGCCCCAGCATTTT
NA	16	TRBD2	TRBV7-3	TRBJ2-3	CASSLIGTRGTDTQYF	TGTGCCAGCAGCTTAATAGGGACTAGAGGCACAGATACGCAGTATTTT
NA	15	NA	TRBV3-1/TRBV3-2	TRBJ1-3	CASSQGRVSGNTIYF	TGTGCCAGCAGCCAAGGCAGGGTTTCTGGAAACACCATATATTTT
NA	13	NA	TRBV19	TRBJ2-1	CASSMSSYNEQFF	TGTGCCAGTAGTATGAGTTCCTACAATGAGCAGTTCTTC
NA	13	TRBD1	TRBV6-5	TRBJ1-2	CASRQQGGYGYTF	TGTGCCAGCAGACAACAGGGGGGGTATGGCTACACCTTC
NA	13	TRBD1	TRBV27	TRBJ2-1	CASSFPGGFEQFF	TGTGCCAGCAGTTTTCCAGGGGGATTTGAGCAGTTCTTC
NA	14	TRBD2	TRBV6-5	TRBJ2-5	CASKRTSGQETQYF	TGTGCCAGCAAAAGGACTAGCGGCCAAGAGACCCAGTACTTC
once	16	TRBD1	TRBV18	TRBJ1-2	CASSPSPGQGFGGYTF	TGTGCCAGCTCACCTTCGCCGGGACAGGGATTTGGCGGCTACACCTTC
NA	15	NA	TRBV18	TRBJ1-2	CASSRGHGIIYGYTF	TGTGCCAGCTCACGTGGACATGGGATTATCTATGGCTACACCTTC
NA	17	TRBD1	TRBV28	TRBJ1-5	CASSLGLSYRGDQPQHF	TGTGCCAGCAGTTTAGGCCTCAGTTACAGGGGAGATCAGCCCCAGCATTTT
NA	15	NA	TRBV28	TRBJ2-1	CASSFLSGWNNEQFF	TGTGCCAGCAGTTTTTTGTCGGGATGGAACAATGAGCAGTTCTTC
NA	14	NA	TRBV5-8	TRBJ2-7	CASFRGRIPYEQYF	TGTGCCAGCTTCAGGGGGAGGATCCCCTACGAGCAGTACTTC
NA	13	NA	TRBV5-1	TRBJ2-7	CASTSQVTYEQYF	TGCGCCAGCACCTCTCAGGTGACCTACGAGCAGTACTTC
NA	14	TRBD1	TRBV10-3	TRBJ2-1	CAISGQGAGNEQFF	TGTGCCATATCGGGACAGGGGGCAGGTAATGAGCAGTTCTTC
NA	15	TRBD1	TRBV18	TRBJ2-2	CASSPRDRGPGELFF	TGTGCCAGCTCACCGAGGGACAGGGGGCCCGGGGAGCTGTTTTTT
NA	13	NA	TRBV2	TRBJ2-7	CASSVELYYEQYF	TGTGCCAGCAGCGTAGAACTATACTACGAGCAGTACTTC
NA	12	NA	TRBV9	TRBJ1-1	CASSGGPGEAFF	TGTGCCAGCAGCGGGGGCCCGGGTGAAGCTTTCTTT
NA	14	NA	TRBV4-1	TRBJ1-2	CASSQAGLAYGYTF	TGCGCCAGCAGCCAGGCGGGACTGGCCTATGGCTACACCTTC
NA	13	NA	TRBV7-9	TRBJ2-5	CASSAGRKETQYF	TGTGCCAGCAGCGCGGGACGGAAAGAGACCCAGTACTTC